This T cell receptor (beta chain) appears in the sequencing data of a study of blood T cell repertoires in COVID-19. Study information: There were acute and convalescent COVID-19 samples, and they came from the United States, Italy and Spain.

The ends lost 6 bases at V and 6 bases at J; junction bases unmatched: 12. Germline V gene data show CDR1 as MNHEY and CDR2 as SVGEGT. The CDR3 runs 17 residues. Clones were sequenced by immunoSEQ multiplex PCR, and TCRdb holds only the in-frame ones, with some missing. The sample contains 200,000 to 250,000 clones, around 80% of which appear only once. The receptor comes from a woman of 80 years or more with COVID-19, enrolled during active disease. The V and J genes are TRBV6-2 or TRBV6-3 and TRBJ2-2; 11 bases fit TRBD1. The sequenced sample was peripheral blood. This chain's CDR3 is CASSPFSGTGGPGELFF. The CDR3, as DNA: TGTGCCAGCAGCCCTTTTTCAGGGACAGGGGGACCCGGGGAGCTGTTTTTT.